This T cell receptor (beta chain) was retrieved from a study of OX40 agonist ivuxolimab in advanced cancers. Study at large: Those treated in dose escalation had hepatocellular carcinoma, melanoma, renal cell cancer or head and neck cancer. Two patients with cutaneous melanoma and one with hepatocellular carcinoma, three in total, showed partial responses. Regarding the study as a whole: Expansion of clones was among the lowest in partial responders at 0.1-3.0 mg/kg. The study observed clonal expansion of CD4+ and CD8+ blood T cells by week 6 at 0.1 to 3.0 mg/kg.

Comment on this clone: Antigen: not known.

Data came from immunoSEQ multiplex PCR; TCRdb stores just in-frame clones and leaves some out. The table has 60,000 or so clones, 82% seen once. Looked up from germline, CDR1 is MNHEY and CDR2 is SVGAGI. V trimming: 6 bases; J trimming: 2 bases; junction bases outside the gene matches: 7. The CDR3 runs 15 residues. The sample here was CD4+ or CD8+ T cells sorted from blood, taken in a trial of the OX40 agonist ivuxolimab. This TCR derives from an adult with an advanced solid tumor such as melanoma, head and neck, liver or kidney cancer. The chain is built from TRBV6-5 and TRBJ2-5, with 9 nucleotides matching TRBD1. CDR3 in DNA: TGTGCCAGCAGCCCTCTAGACAGGGGGCAAGAGACCCAGTACTTC. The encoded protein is CASSPLDRGQETQYF.